Presented here are 17 T cell receptor beta chains from one specimen sequenced in a study of T cell repertoires in cytomegalovirus infection. One entry per CDR3 protein, called by TCRdb with MiXCR from the reads. The top ten clones hold over 11% of a sample with fewer than 300,000 distinct CDR3 sequences, about a quarter of them seen once. Sequenced sample: PBMCs. The origin of the receptors is a human donor in good health (CMV status not recorded). Some clones in this sample may be carry-over from other donors' samples.

This clonotype appeared many times. The CDR3 loop is CASSSRGGGTDTQYF. The DNA of the CDR3 is TGTGCCAGCAGTTCCAGGGGAGGGGGCACAGATACGCAGTATTTT. The chain employs TRBV28 and TRBJ2-3; tentatively, D is TRBD2 (7 bases). Germline-derived CDR1 and CDR2 are MDHEN and SYDVKM. Trimming took 4 bases from V and 1 from J, leaving 12 bases between them. The CDR3 consists of 15 residues.

This clonotype was seen a single time. This sequence joins TRBV3-1 and TRBJ2-3; 7 nucleotides align to TRBD2. Germline-derived CDR1 and CDR2 are LGHDT and YNNKEL (reference sequence). Germline trimming cut 3 bases from V and 3 bases from J; bases unmatched to any gene: 6. CDR3 size: 15 residues. The CDR3 spells CASSHGGSTTDTQYF. The CDR3 nucleotides read TGTGCCAGCAGCCACGGCGGGAGTACTACAGATACGCAGTATTTT.

Many counts were recorded for this clonotype. The V gene is TRBV7-2, the J gene TRBJ1-5, with D maybe TRBD1 (6 bases). Per the germline V gene, CDR1 is SGHTA and CDR2 is FQGNSA. Trimming took 5 bases from V and 4 from J, leaving 9 bases between them. This CDR3 contains 13 residues. CDR3 region: CASSVDRNQPQHF. As DNA, the CDR3 is TGTGCCAGCAGCGTCGACAGGAATCAGCCCCAGCATTTT.

This clonotype was seen many times. CDR3 sequence (DNA): TGTGCCAGCAGCCAATCCCCAGATACGCAGTATTTT. It encodes CASSQSPDTQYF. V usage is TRBV7-2 and J usage is TRBJ2-3; D call uncertain. This CDR3 contains 12 residues. The V end was cut by 5 bases, the J end by 4 bases, with 7 bases between. Germline V gene data show CDR1 as SGHTA and CDR2 as FQGNSA.

Ten or more counts support this clonotype. This sequence joins TRBV6-6 and TRBJ2-2; 11 positions agree with TRBD1. After removal of 10 bases from V and 4 bases from J, the junction contained 8 bases not matched to a gene. This CDR3 comprises 15 residues. Germline V gene data show CDR1 as MNHNY and CDR2 as SVGAGI (reference sequence). The CDR3 region is CAISSGTGGTGELFF. The CDR3 DNA is TGTGCCATCTCGTCAGGGACAGGGGGCACCGGGGAGCTGTTTTTT.

This sequence joins TRBV7-2 and TRBJ1-4, with 8 bases matching TRBD1. CDR3 length: 15 residues. Germline V gives CDR1 SGHTA, CDR2 FQGNSA. The ends lost 5 bases at V and 7 bases at J; junction bases unmatched: 9. As DNA, the CDR3 is TGTGCCAGCAGCCGGGGACAGGCCCGGGGTGAAAAACTGTTTTTT. As protein: CASSRGQARGEKLFF.

The V and J genes are TRBV6-1 and TRBJ1-1; 8 nucleotides align to TRBD1. V lost 7 bases to trimming and J lost 11 bases; unmatched junction nucleotides: 6. In germline, CDR1 is MNHNS, CDR2 SASEGT. The CDR3 runs 11 residues. The CDR3 DNA follows: TGTGCCAGCAAGGACAGGGCGCGGGCTTTCTTT. Encoded protein: CASKDRARAFF.

This clonotype was detected many times. The gene calls are TRBV7-2 and TRBJ2-7; the D is unclear. The CDR3 length is 13 residues. The germline V gene encodes CDR1 SGHTA and CDR2 FQGNSA. V was clipped by 5 bases and J by 5 bases, with 13 bases between them. The CDR3 loop is CASSPQSVNEQYF. In DNA, the CDR3 is TGTGCCAGCAGCCCCCAGTCGGTGAACGAGCAGTACTTC.

The gene calls are TRBV15 and TRBJ2-7; D may match TRBD1 or TRBD2 (5 bases each). There are 16 residues in the CDR3. The V gene lost 4 bases and the J gene lost 1 base, with 17 bases spanning the gap. Looked up from germline, CDR1 is LNHNV and CDR2 is YYDKDF (reference sequence). The CDR3, as DNA: TGTGCCACCAGCATGTCCCGGGACCGCCGGTCCTACGAGCAGTACTTC. It yields the protein CATSMSRDRRSYEQYF.

This clonotype appeared many times. This chain links TRBV7-2 with TRBJ2-4, with TRBD2 identical over 16 bases. The CDR3 has 20 amino acids. The junction had 11 bases not matched to a gene; V was cut back by 6 bases and J by 0 bases. Germline values: CDR1 SGHTA, CDR2 FQGNSA. The CDR3 protein is CASSSPGTSGRAQAKNIQYF. Here the CDR3 DNA reads TGTGCCAGCAGTTCCCCCGGGACTAGCGGGAGGGCCCAAGCCAAAAACATTCAGTACTTC.

In this sample, this clonotype turned up many times. V and J are TRBV7-2 and TRBJ1-4, with 8 nucleotides matching TRBD1. The trim removed 5 bases at V and 5 bases at J, leaving 7 bases unmatched. This CDR3 region has 15 residues. The germline gives CDR1 SGHTA, CDR2 FQGNSA. CDR3 coding DNA: TGTGCCAGCAGCGCGCGGACAGGGCAAAATGAAAAACTGTTTTTT. Protein product: CASSARTGQNEKLFF.

The V gene is TRBV7-9, the J gene TRBJ2-5, with 8 positions matching TRBD2. V lost 6 bases and J lost 2; bases outside the gene matches: 2. Germline V gene lookup returns CDR1 SEHNR and CDR2 FQNEAQ (reference sequence). The CDR3 contains 13 residues. The chain's CDR3 is CASRTSVQETQYF. The CDR3 DNA reads TGTGCCAGCAGGACTAGCGTACAAGAGACCCAGTACTTC.

V usage is TRBV5-5 and J usage is TRBJ2-2; no definite D call. The CDR3 is 16 residues long. Germline V lookup: CDR1 SGHKS, CDR2 YYEKEE (reference sequence). The V and J ends lost 2 bases and 3 bases respectively, with 14 bases between them. This CDR3 is CASSLHVNSYTGELFF. CDR3 DNA: TGTGCCAGCAGCTTACATGTCAACAGTTACACCGGGGAGCTGTTTTTT.

The chain is built from TRBV10-2 and TRBJ1-5; D is ambiguous. The CDR3 is 16 residues long. CDR1 is WSHSY and CDR2 is SAAADI in the germline V gene. Trimming cost V 2 bases and J 1 base, with 12 bases left between them. The CDR3 sequence: CASSEMVGASNQPQHF. The DNA for the CDR3 is TGCGCCAGCAGTGAGATGGTGGGCGCGAGCAATCAGCCCCAGCATTTT.

CDR3 DNA: TGTGCCAGCAGCTTAGTCCTTGGCAATGAGCAGTTCTTC. Protein sequence: CASSLVLGNEQFF. The V call is TRBV11-2, the J call TRBJ2-1, with D unclear. Germline CDR1 is SGHAT and CDR2 is FQNNGV. The length of the CDR3 is 13 residues. Trimming cost V 1 base and J 6 bases, with 7 bases left between them.

V and J are TRBV29-1 and TRBJ2-3, with D possibly TRBD1 on 5 matching bases. V was trimmed by 2 bases and J by 0 bases, leaving 12 bases between them. Looked up from germline, CDR1 is SQVTM and CDR2 is ANQGSEA. The CDR3 loop spans 15 amino acids. The CDR3 DNA reads TGCAGCGTTGAAAAGGGGTCCTCTAGCACAGATACGCAGTATTTT. It translates to CSVEKGSSSTDTQYF.

This chain joins TRBV9 and TRBJ2-5, with 12 bases lining up with TRBD2. From germline, CDR1 is SGDLS and CDR2 YYNGEE. The trim removed 1 base at V and 5 bases at J, leaving 6 bases unmatched. This CDR3 spans 16 amino acids. The CDR3 loop reads CASSVSSGGAVETQYF. DNA for the CDR3: TGTGCCAGCAGCGTATCTAGCGGGGGGGCGGTCGAGACCCAGTACTTC.